The subject of this entry is one T cell receptor beta chain. V lost 1 base and J 1 base, leaving 9 bases between the germline ends. The CDR3 runs 15 residues. CDR1 is SGHTA and CDR2 is FQGNSA in the germline V gene. This sample is part of a study of blood T cell repertoires in COVID-19. Overall study: The study drew acute and convalescent COVID-19 samples from the United States, Italy and Spain. The cDNA or gDNA used as material had been derived from T cells, B-cell-depleted T cells, or PBMCs.

The authors' processing: Nucleated cell number was recorded as an estimate derived from reference gene primer amplification. Method: immunoSEQ multiplex PCR; TCRdb's copy keeps in-frame clones and lacks some. V and J calls and clone size are as listed in that table; D and trimming were resolved from the DNA. The sample yields fewer than 70,000 clones, approximately 78% seen once. The sequenced material came from peripheral blood. The clonotype originates from a woman aged 80 or older with acute or convalescent COVID-19. This chain connects TRBV7-2 to TRBJ2-3; D is perhaps TRBD2 (6 bases). CDR3 protein: CASSLGGTGTDTQYF. In DNA form, the CDR3 reads TGTGCCAGCAGCTTAGGTGGGACTGGCACAGATACGCAGTATTTT.